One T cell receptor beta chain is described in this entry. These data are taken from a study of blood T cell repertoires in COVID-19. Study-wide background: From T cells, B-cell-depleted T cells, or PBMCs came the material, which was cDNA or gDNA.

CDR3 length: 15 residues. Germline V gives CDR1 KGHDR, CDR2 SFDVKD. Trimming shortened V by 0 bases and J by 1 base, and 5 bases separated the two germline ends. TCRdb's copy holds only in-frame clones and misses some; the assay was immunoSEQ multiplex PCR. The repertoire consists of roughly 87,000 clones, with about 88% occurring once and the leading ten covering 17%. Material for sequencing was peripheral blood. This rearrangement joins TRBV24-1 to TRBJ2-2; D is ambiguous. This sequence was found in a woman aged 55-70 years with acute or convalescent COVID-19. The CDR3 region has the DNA TGTGCCACCAGTGATTTGAACATGAACACCGGGGAGCTGTTTTTT. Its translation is CATSDLNMNTGELFF.